The next 31 T cell receptor beta chains were all read from a single sample in a study of vaccination and CD4 T cells after COVID-19. These receptors have no identified antigens. Treatment meaning: roughly nine-day PBMC culture with coronavirus spike peptide pools or control peptides (ViraFEST assay). The assay that was used to sequence DNA from cultured CD4+ T cells was the Oncomine TCR Beta short-read assay. TCRdb processed the PCR reads anew with MiXCR; each CDR3 protein has one entry. Of 11,000 or so distinct CDR3 sequences listed, roughly two thirds were seen once; the top ten hold 14% to 15%. Sequenced: CD4+ T cells from blood, cultured in vitro. These receptors originate from a human donor who had recovered from COVID-19.

This sequence joins TRBV5-5 and TRBJ1-6; 9 bases match TRBD1. From germline, CDR1 is SGHKS and CDR2 YYEKEE (reference sequence). This CDR3 spans 16 amino acids. Trimming removed 3 bases from V and 11 bases from J; junction bases left unmatched: 12. CDR3 amino acids: CASSWRQPGQGAPLHF. As DNA, the CDR3 is TGTGCCAGCAGCTGGAGGCAACCGGGACAGGGTGCACCCCTCCACTTT.

The chain links TRBV7-2 to TRBJ1-3, with TRBD1 matching 8 bases. The V segment lost 5 bases and the J segment 2 bases; nucleotides outside the gene matches: 5. Germline V gene lookup returns CDR1 SGHTA and CDR2 FQGNSA. The CDR3 consists of 15 residues. CDR3 sequence: CASSKGQAAGNTIYF. The CDR3 DNA follows: TGTGCCAGCAGCAAGGGACAGGCGGCTGGAAACACCATATATTTT.

The chain recombines TRBV20-1 with TRBJ1-1; a possible D gene is TRBD1 (6 bases). CDR1 and CDR2 from the germline V gene are DFQATT and SNEGSKA (reference sequence). Trimming left V 0 bases short and J 6 bases short, with 14 bases between. There are 14 residues in the CDR3. The CDR3, as DNA: TGCAGTGCTAGAGAGGCGGGGGCAAGCCCTGAAGCTTTCTTT. Its protein product is CSAREAGASPEAFF.

J is TRBJ2-7 and V is TRBV10-3, with TRBD1 identical over 7 bases. The CDR3 has 15 residues. The germline CDR1 and CDR2 sequences are ENHRY and SYGVKD. V shed 2 bases, J shed 2 bases, and the junction held 6 bases outside the gene matches. The CDR3 nucleotides are TGTGCCATCAGTGAGGACAGGGTGGGGACCTACGAGCAGTACTTC. Its protein is CAISEDRVGTYEQYF.

This sequence joins TRBV7-8 and TRBJ2-4; 7 nucleotides agree with TRBD2. Germline V gene data show CDR1 as SGHVS and CDR2 as FQNEAQ. Unmatched junction bases numbered 7, after V lost 5 bases and J lost 6 bases. CDR3 length equals 14 residues. The CDR3 protein is CASSVREHPNIQYF. CDR3 nucleotides: TGTGCCAGCAGCGTGCGGGAGCACCCAAACATTCAGTACTTC. The variable domain in full, completed from reference TRBV7-8 and TRBJ2-4, reads GAGVSQSPRYKVAKRGQDVALRCDPISGHVSLFWYQQALGQGPEFLTYFQNEAQLDKSGLPSDRFFAERPEGSVSTLKIQRTQQEDSAVYLCASSVREHPNIQYFGAGTRLSVL.

The chain has TRBV6-1 and TRBJ1-4, with 7 bases lining up with TRBD1. V was pared by 6 bases and J by 11 bases, with 12 bases of the junction left unmatched. Germline assignment: CDR1 MNHNS and CDR2 SASEGT. The CDR3 is 14 residues long. CDR3 coding DNA: TGTGCCAGCAGCGAGTCGACAGGGAGGTGGAAACTGTTTTTT. It is translated as CASSESTGRWKLFF.

The chain recombines TRBV20-1 with TRBJ2-7; 8 bases agree with TRBD2. Trimming took 4 bases from V and 2 from J; bases not matched to a gene: 4. The length of the CDR3 is 13 residues. Per germline, CDR1 DFQATT and CDR2 SNEGSKA (reference sequence). CDR3 bases: TGCAGTGCTATTCCGGGGGGGGCCTACGAGCAGTACTTC. Translation: CSAIPGGAYEQYF.

This clonotype showed up just a few times. This chain joins TRBV10-3 and TRBJ1-5; 8 nucleotides agree with TRBD1. Trimming cost V 0 bases and J 5 bases; bases outside gene matches: 0. The CDR3 covers 14 residues. CDR1 and CDR2 from the germline V gene are ENHRY and SYGVKD. CDR3: CAISESTGDQPQHF. CDR3 DNA sequence: TGTGCCATCAGTGAGTCGACAGGGGATCAGCCCCAGCATTTT.

This sequence joins TRBV20-1 and TRBJ2-1; no firm D call. The length of the CDR3 is 16 residues. Germline CDR1 is DFQATT and CDR2 is SNEGSKA (reference sequence). The germline V and J ends were trimmed by 3 bases and 0 bases, with 15 bases remaining between them. CDR3 sequence: CSARGPERTSYNEQFF. Written as DNA, the CDR3 is TGCAGTGCTAGGGGCCCTGAGCGCACCTCCTACAATGAGCAGTTCTTC.

This clonotype was seen only a few times. V gene TRBV6-1 combines with J gene TRBJ1-2; tentative D call: TRBD1 (5 bases). The CDR3 runs to 14 residues. CDR1 is MNHNS, CDR2 SASEGT, per germline. The V gene lost 6 bases and the J gene lost 0 bases, with 11 bases spanning the gap. The CDR3 region is CASRGLSANYGYTF. The DNA for the CDR3 is TGTGCCAGCAGGGGACTTTCAGCTAACTATGGCTACACCTTC.

The rearrangement joins TRBV7-3 to TRBJ2-1, with D perhaps TRBD2 (5 bases). In germline, CDR1 is SGHTA, CDR2 FQGTGA. V was trimmed by 4 bases and J by 2 bases, leaving 12 bases between them. The CDR3 has 15 residues. CDR3 residues: CASSSYRGTYNEQFF. The CDR3 DNA reads TGTGCCAGCAGCTCATACCGGGGAACCTACAATGAGCAGTTCTTC.

The chain recombines TRBV5-4 with TRBJ1-6; the D is unclear. The germline V gene encodes CDR1 SGHNT and CDR2 YYREEE (reference sequence). The CDR3 loop spans 14 amino acids. V lost 4 bases and J lost 7, with 12 bases in between. CDR3 nucleotides: TGTGCCAGCAGCCCCCAGGCGGGAAATTCACCCCTCCACTTT. Translating gives CASSPQAGNSPLHF.

This CDR3 is CASSWNRAAGLNEQFF. The CDR3 nucleotides are TGTGCCAGCAGTTGGAACCGGGCGGCTGGGTTGAATGAGCAGTTCTTC. This sequence joins TRBV27 and TRBJ2-1; D is undetermined. Per germline, CDR1 MNHEY and CDR2 SMNVEV (reference sequence). The CDR3 loop spans 16 amino acids. Between the trimmed V and J ends, which lost 4 bases and 7 bases, there was a span of 20 bases.

This chain uses TRBV6-1 with TRBJ2-4; D is possibly TRBD2 (6 bases). This CDR3 region has 11 residues. Deletions cut 8 bases from V and 4 bases from J, with 6 bases between. The V gene's germline CDR1 is MNHNS and CDR2 SASEGT. In nucleotides, the CDR3 is TGTGCCAGCGGGGGGAAAAACATTCAGTACTTC. Encoded protein: CASGGKNIQYF.

This chain links TRBV10-3 with TRBJ2-7; D remains unclear. Per the germline V gene, CDR1 is ENHRY and CDR2 is SYGVKD. With 7 bases removed from V and 1 base from J, the gap between germline ends came to 14 bases. This CDR3 is built from 14 residues. DNA for the CDR3: TGTGCCATCACCTTGGGTGAGGCGTCCTACGAGCAGTACTTC. This gives the protein CAITLGEASYEQYF.

This chain connects TRBV20-1 to TRBJ1-5, with D hard to call. V lost 0 bases, J lost 2 bases, and 8 bases lay in between. CDR3 length: 14 amino acids. CDR1 DFQATT and CDR2 SNEGSKA come from the germline V gene (reference sequence). The CDR3 reads CSARDTNGNQPQHF. The CDR3, as DNA: TGCAGTGCTAGAGACACTAACGGCAATCAGCCCCAGCATTTT.

The chain combines TRBV6-1 with TRBJ1-6; a weak D match, TRBD1 (5 bases). From germline, CDR1 is MNHNS and CDR2 SASEGT. This CDR3 has 16 amino acids. V dropped 6 bases and J dropped 13 bases, with 25 bases sitting between them. This CDR3 is CASRSRRDPGLTPLHF. The CDR3 DNA sequence: TGTGCCAGCAGAAGTAGACGGGACCCCGGACTAACGCCCCTCCACTTT.

The J gene is TRBJ1-1, the V gene TRBV19; D is perhaps TRBD1 (6 bases). Germline loops: CDR1 LNHDA, CDR2 SQIVND (reference sequence). This CDR3 has 15 amino acids. Trimming shortened V by 2 bases and J by 0 bases, and 10 bases separated the two germline ends. This chain's CDR3 is CASSISDRLNTEAFF. Here the CDR3 DNA reads TGTGCCAGTAGTATATCAGACAGGTTGAACACTGAAGCTTTCTTT.

The chain links TRBV4-1 to TRBJ2-1; D could derive from TRBD1 or TRBD2 (5 bases each). The CDR3 covers 15 residues. V gave up 1 base and J gave up 3 bases, with 10 bases separating them. Germline V lookup: CDR1 MGHRA, CDR2 YSYEKL. CDR3 nucleotides: TGCGCCAGCAGCCAAGTTGGGACGGACTACAATGAGCAGTTCTTC. This codes for CASSQVGTDYNEQFF.

The chain couples TRBV7-9 to TRBJ2-1; TRBD2 agrees at 8 bases. Germline V gives CDR1 SEHNR, CDR2 FQNEAQ (reference sequence). The CDR3 is 15 residues long. Germline trimming cut 5 bases from V and 1 base from J; bases unmatched to any gene: 4. The CDR3 nucleotides are TGTGCCAGCAGCCTCGGGGGGGCATCCTACAATGAGCAGTTCTTC. This translates into CASSLGGASYNEQFF.

The chain couples TRBV30 to TRBJ1-2, with a tentative D call TRBD1 (5 bases). The germline V and J ends were trimmed by 2 bases and 4 bases, with 14 bases remaining between them. The CDR3 is 14 residues long. The germline CDR1 and CDR2 sequences are GTSNPN and SVGIG (reference sequence). The CDR3 is CAWSQQGVGYGYTF. CDR3 in DNA: TGTGCCTGGAGTCAGCAGGGAGTTGGCTATGGCTACACCTTC.

By share, this clonotype ranks as large (0.1 to 1%). The chain recombines TRBV20-1 with TRBJ2-2; D may be TRBD2 (6 bases). The V end lost 6 bases, the J end lost 7 bases, and 18 bases lay between the germline ends. Per the germline V gene, CDR1 is DFQATT and CDR2 is SNEGSKA (reference sequence). This CDR3 contains 14 residues. The CDR3 nucleotides are TGCAGTGCAAGCGGAGGGGCCCTCGGCGGGGAGCTGTTTTTT. It yields the protein CSASGGALGGELFF.

V usage is TRBV20-1 and J usage is TRBJ2-2; no firm D call. V lost 2 bases to trimming and J lost 5 bases, with 6 bases between them. Germline CDR1 and CDR2: DFQATT and SNEGSKA (reference sequence). The CDR3 has 12 residues. The chain's CDR3 is CSARRVTGELFF. CDR3 DNA: TGCAGTGCTAGACGAGTAACCGGGGAGCTGTTTTTT.

This clonotype was counted only a few times. The rearrangement uses TRBV5-4 and TRBJ2-7; D is undetermined. CDR1 and CDR2 from the germline V gene are SGHNT and YYREEE (reference sequence). The CDR3 covers 14 residues. V gave up 1 base and J gave up 2 bases, with 10 bases separating them. The CDR3: CASSLPAAPYEQYF. CDR3 in DNA: TGTGCCAGCAGCTTGCCCGCGGCCCCCTACGAGCAGTACTTC.

The chain links TRBV12-3 or TRBV12-4 to TRBJ1-1; D is undetermined. The CDR3 spans 14 residues. Trimming took 2 bases from V and 1 from J, leaving 8 bases between them. The CDR3 DNA is TGTGCCAGCAGTTTAAAGCTGGGGAACACTGAAGCTTTCTTT. It codes for CASSLKLGNTEAFF.

This clonotype was counted between two and nine times. This rearrangement joins TRBV30 to TRBJ2-3; TRBD1 matches 7 bases. The CDR3 extends over 11 amino acids. J lost 8 bases, V lost 7 bases, and 6 bases had no gene match. The germline gives CDR1 GTSNPN, CDR2 SVGIG (reference sequence). In DNA, the CDR3 is TGTGCCTTCGGACAGGACATTACGCAGTATTTT. Residues: CAFGQDITQYF.

This clonotype was recorded once. The V call is TRBV20-1, the J call TRBJ1-1; D is possibly TRBD1 (5 bases). The CDR3 extends over 12 amino acids. Trimming removed 5 bases from V and 0 bases from J, with 7 bases in between. Germline assignment: CDR1 DFQATT and CDR2 SNEGSKA (reference sequence). The CDR3 loop is CSAGQVNTEAFF. The DNA of the CDR3 is TGCAGTGCTGGACAAGTGAACACTGAAGCTTTCTTT.

The chain is built from TRBV4-2 and TRBJ2-2, with 8 positions matching TRBD1. The CDR3 has 16 amino acids. V shed 0 bases and J 6 bases; nucleotides not matched to a gene: 6. The germline V gene encodes CDR1 LGHNA and CDR2 YNFKEQ. As DNA, the CDR3 is TGTGCCAGCAGCCAAGATTCTGGACAGGGTCCCGGGGAGCTGTTTTTT. Protein: CASSQDSGQGPGELFF.

In nucleotides, the CDR3 is TGTGCCAGTAGTAGTCAGACGGGGGAAGCTTTCTTT. Amino acid sequence: CASSSQTGEAFF. The rearrangement joins TRBV19 to TRBJ1-1; D remains unclear. The V end was cut by 4 bases, the J end by 8 bases, with 11 bases between. CDR3 size: 12 residues. CDR1 is LNHDA, CDR2 SQIVND, per germline (reference sequence).

V is TRBV6-2 or TRBV6-3 and J is TRBJ1-5, with 9 bases that match TRBD1. The CDR3 sequence is 14 residues long. J lost 2 bases, V lost 6 bases, and 2 bases had no gene match. Germline CDR1 MNHEY, CDR2 SVGEGT. CDR3 nucleotides: TGTGCCAGCAGACAGGGGGCAGGCAATCAGCCCCAGCATTTT. Its translation: CASRQGAGNQPQHF.

The sample holds a few counts of this clonotype. The chain uses TRBV27 and TRBJ2-3, with 12 bases identical to TRBD2. Losses at the gene ends were 7 bases for V and 6 bases for J; bases not matched to a gene: 11. Germline V lookup: CDR1 MNHEY, CDR2 SMNVEV (reference sequence). This CDR3 contains 16 residues. The DNA for the CDR3 is TGTGCCAGCATCCCTAGCGGGAGGGCCTCTGGGGATACGCAGTATTTT. Protein sequence: CASIPSGRASGDTQYF.